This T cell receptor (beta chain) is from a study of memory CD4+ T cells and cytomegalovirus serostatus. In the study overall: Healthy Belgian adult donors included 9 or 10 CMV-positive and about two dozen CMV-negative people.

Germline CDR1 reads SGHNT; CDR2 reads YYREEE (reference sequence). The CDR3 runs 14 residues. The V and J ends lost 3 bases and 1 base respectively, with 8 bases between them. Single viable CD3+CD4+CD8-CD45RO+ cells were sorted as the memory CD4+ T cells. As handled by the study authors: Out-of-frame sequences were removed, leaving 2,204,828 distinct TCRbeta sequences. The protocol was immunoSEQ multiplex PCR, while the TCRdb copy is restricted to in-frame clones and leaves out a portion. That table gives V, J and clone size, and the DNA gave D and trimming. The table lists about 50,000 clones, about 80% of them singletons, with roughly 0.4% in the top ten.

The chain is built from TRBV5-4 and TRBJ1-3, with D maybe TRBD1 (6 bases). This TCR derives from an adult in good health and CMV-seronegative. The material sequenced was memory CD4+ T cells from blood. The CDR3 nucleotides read TGTGCCAGCAGCTCAACAGGGTCTGGAAACACCATATATTTT. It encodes CASSSTGSGNTIYF.